Below are 6 T cell receptor beta chains sequenced from a single sample in a study of T cells in Graves' hyperthyroidism and ophthalmopathy. Amplified TCR beta CDR3 regions came from RNA transcripts. When the TCR CDR3 underwent first-round RT-PCR, the HTBI primer set was used. TCRdb called the multiplex PCR reads again in MiXCR, with one record for every CDR3 protein. Counted here are approximately 600,000 distinct CDR3 sequences, 14% occurring once; the ten biggest clones make up more than 6%. The sequenced sample consisted of blood. These receptors were obtained from a woman aged 18-29 years with Graves' ophthalmopathy.

The chain uses TRBV3-1 and TRBJ1-1, with 9 bases identical to TRBD1. V was clipped by 4 bases and J by 3 bases; unmatched bases: 6. This CDR3 is 15 amino acids long. From germline, CDR1 is LGHDT and CDR2 YNNKEL (reference sequence). CDR3 DNA: TGTGCCAGCAGCCGTAGGACAGGGGAGGACACTGAAGCTTTCTTT. It translates to CASSRRTGEDTEAFF. Complete variable domain (other parts from reference TRBV3-1 and TRBJ1-1): DTAVSQTPKYLVTQMGNDKSIKCEQNLGHDTMYWYKQDSKKFLKIMFSYNNKELIINETVPNRFSPKSPDKAHLNLHINSLELGDSAVYFCASSRRTGEDTEAFFGQGTRLTVV.

The V gene is TRBV4-1, the J gene TRBJ2-2, with a possible D match to TRBD1 (6 bases). CDR3 length equals 13 residues. V dropped 10 bases and J dropped 0 bases, with 9 bases sitting between them. The germline V gene encodes CDR1 MGHRA and CDR2 YSYEKL. CDR3 loop: CATRTANTGELFF. The CDR3 DNA reads as TGCGCCACCAGGACAGCGAACACCGGGGAGCTGTTTTTT.

This clonotype was seen many times. The rearrangement uses TRBV28 and TRBJ2-1; 12 bases are a match to TRBD2. V shed 6 bases, J shed 7 bases, and the junction held 7 bases outside the gene matches. Germline V CDR1 and CDR2: MDHEN, SYDVKM. The CDR3 has 15 amino acids. The CDR3 region is CASSYLAGGRNEQFF. The CDR3 coding sequence is TGTGCCAGCAGCTACCTAGCGGGAGGGCGGAATGAGCAGTTCTTC.

This clonotype has ten or more counts. J is TRBJ2-2 and V is TRBV12-3 or TRBV12-4; D ambiguous. The CDR3 has 16 amino acids. The V gene lost 6 bases and the J gene lost 7 bases, with 21 bases spanning the gap. CDR3 loop: CASRADYDGVGGELFF. Here the CDR3 DNA reads TGTGCCAGCAGAGCCGATTACGACGGCGTGGGCGGGGAGCTGTTTTTT.

There are many counts of this clonotype. The V gene is TRBV2, the J gene TRBJ2-7; 8 bases line up with TRBD1. The CDR3 spans 22 residues. The ends lost 4 bases at V and 1 base at J; junction bases unmatched: 27. Germline V gene sequence: CDR1 SNHLY, CDR2 FYNNEI. Here the CDR3 reads CASSVSPPLVSSGGRRSYEQYF. CDR3 nucleotide sequence: TGTGCCAGCAGTGTGAGCCCTCCCCTGGTCTCTTCAGGGGGCCGCCGTTCCTACGAGCAGTACTTC.

In this sample, this clonotype turned up many times. The gene calls are TRBV9 and TRBJ2-7, with 9 bases aligning to TRBD2. The CDR3 runs 16 residues. Germline CDR1 SGDLS, CDR2 YYNGEE. V lost 3 bases and J lost 4; bases outside the gene matches: 11. CDR3 bases: TGTGCCAGCAGCGCAGGACTAGCGTCGGTTTCGTACGAGCAGTACTTC. Amino acids: CASSAGLASVSYEQYF.